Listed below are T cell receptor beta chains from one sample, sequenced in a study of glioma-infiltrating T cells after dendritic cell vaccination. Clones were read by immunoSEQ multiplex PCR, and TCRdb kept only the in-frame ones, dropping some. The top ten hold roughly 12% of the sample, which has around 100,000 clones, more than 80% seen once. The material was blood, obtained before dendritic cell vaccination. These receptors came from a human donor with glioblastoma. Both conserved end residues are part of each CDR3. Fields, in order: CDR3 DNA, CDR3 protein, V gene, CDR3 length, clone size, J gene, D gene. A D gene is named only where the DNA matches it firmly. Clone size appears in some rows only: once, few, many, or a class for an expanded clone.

CDR3nt: TGTGCCTGGACCCTACAGGGGAAGAACACTGAAGCTTTCTTT
CDR3aa: CAWTLQGKNTEAFF
v_gene: TRBV30
len: 14
abundance: -
j_gene: TRBJ1-1
d_gene: TRBD1

CDR3nt: TGTGCCAGCAGCTTAGGGACAGGGTTCGCTCAGCCCCAGCATTTT
CDR3aa: CASSLGTGFAQPQHF
v_gene: TRBV27
len: 15
abundance: -
j_gene: TRBJ1-5
d_gene: TRBD1

CDR3nt: TGTGCCAGCAGCTTGGTCGACGGCAGGGAGACCCAGTACTTC
CDR3aa: CASSLVDGRETQYF
v_gene: TRBV5-4
len: 14
abundance: -
j_gene: TRBJ2-5
d_gene: -

CDR3nt: TGTGCCAGCAGCTTACAGCGGGGGGACACAGATACGCAGTATTTT
CDR3aa: CASSLQRGDTDTQYF
v_gene: TRBV11-2
len: 15
abundance: -
j_gene: TRBJ2-3
d_gene: TRBD2

CDR3nt: TGCGCCAGCAGCTTGCCCAGCGGGGCCAACACCGGGGAGCTGTTTTTT
CDR3aa: CASSLPSGANTGELFF
v_gene: TRBV5-1
len: 16
abundance: -
j_gene: TRBJ2-2
d_gene: TRBD2

CDR3nt: TGTGCCAGCAGCTTAGGAGGGGACTTAACCTATGGCTACACCTTC
CDR3aa: CASSLGGDLTYGYTF
v_gene: TRBV7-2
len: 15
abundance: -
j_gene: TRBJ1-2
d_gene: -

CDR3nt: TGTGCCTGGAGGGAGTACACTGAAGCTTTCTTT
CDR3aa: CAWREYTEAFF
v_gene: TRBV30
len: 11
abundance: -
j_gene: TRBJ1-1
d_gene: -

CDR3nt: TGCAGTGTTGCAGGGGGCTACGAGCAGTACTTC
CDR3aa: CSVAGGYEQYF
v_gene: TRBV20-1
len: 11
abundance: -
j_gene: TRBJ2-7
d_gene: TRBD1

CDR3nt: TGTGCCAGCAGTTCTCTGACAGAACTGAACACTGAAGCTTTCTTT
CDR3aa: CASSSLTELNTEAFF
v_gene: TRBV27
len: 15
abundance: -
j_gene: TRBJ1-1
d_gene: -

CDR3nt: TGTGCCAGCAGCTTAGTGGGGGGCTCCTACAATGAGCAGTTCTTC
CDR3aa: CASSLVGGSYNEQFF
v_gene: TRBV7-8
len: 15
abundance: -
j_gene: TRBJ2-1
d_gene: -

CDR3nt: TGTGCCAGCAGCCTCCCCGGGGAAAGGGAAAAACTGTTTTTT
CDR3aa: CASSLPGEREKLFF
v_gene: TRBV4-2
len: 14
abundance: -
j_gene: TRBJ1-4
d_gene: -

CDR3nt: TGCGCCAGCAGCCAACCGGGACTAGCGGGTAACCTCCAAGAGACCCAGTACTTC
CDR3aa: CASSQPGLAGNLQETQYF
v_gene: TRBV5-1
len: 18
abundance: -
j_gene: TRBJ2-5
d_gene: TRBD2

CDR3nt: TGTGCCAGCAGCGTAGAGCAGGTCCGGGGCTACACCTTC
CDR3aa: CASSVEQVRGYTF
v_gene: TRBV9
len: 13
abundance: -
j_gene: TRBJ1-2
d_gene: -

CDR3nt: TGTGCCAGCAGCGTAGGGGCCTGGCAGTCGAACACCGGGGAGCTGTTTTTT
CDR3aa: CASSVGAWQSNTGELFF
v_gene: TRBV11-3
len: 17
abundance: -
j_gene: TRBJ2-2
d_gene: -

CDR3nt: TGTGCCAGCAGTTACACCCGGGACAGGGATTACGAGCAGTACTTC
CDR3aa: CASSYTRDRDYEQYF
v_gene: TRBV6-5
len: 15
abundance: -
j_gene: TRBJ2-7
d_gene: TRBD1

CDR3nt: TGCGCCAGCTCCGCGACGGGGTTTGAAGAAAAACTGTTTTTT
CDR3aa: CASSATGFEEKLFF
v_gene: TRBV5-1
len: 14
abundance: -
j_gene: TRBJ1-4
d_gene: -

CDR3nt: TGTGCCAGCAGTTACCGGACAGGGCGTGAAAAACTGTTTTTT
CDR3aa: CASSYRTGREKLFF
v_gene: TRBV6-5
len: 14
abundance: few
j_gene: TRBJ1-4
d_gene: TRBD1

CDR3nt: TGTGCCAGCAGCTTAGTTGGCGGATCGAACACTGAAGCTTTCTTT
CDR3aa: CASSLVGGSNTEAFF
v_gene: TRBV7-9
len: 15
abundance: -
j_gene: TRBJ1-1
d_gene: -

CDR3nt: TGTGCCGCCGGGGAGAACACCGGGGAGCTGTTTTTT
CDR3aa: CAAGENTGELFF
v_gene: TRBV7-8
len: 12
abundance: -
j_gene: TRBJ2-2
d_gene: -

CDR3nt: TGTGCCAGCTTTTCAGGGGGGCTTCGCGGCTACACCTTC
CDR3aa: CASFSGGLRGYTF
v_gene: TRBV2
len: 13
abundance: -
j_gene: TRBJ1-2
d_gene: TRBD1

CDR3nt: TGTGCCAGCAGCGTCCCCGGTGGGGGACACATTAACACCGGGGAGCTGTTTTTT
CDR3aa: CASSVPGGGHINTGELFF
v_gene: TRBV9
len: 18
abundance: -
j_gene: TRBJ2-2
d_gene: -

CDR3nt: TGTGCCTGGAGTGGGGGCGGGGGGGATGATCAAGAGACCCAGTACTTC
CDR3aa: CAWSGGGGDDQETQYF
v_gene: TRBV30
len: 16
abundance: once
j_gene: TRBJ2-5
d_gene: TRBD2

CDR3nt: TGTGCCAGCAGCTTAGGCTCGACAGGGCAGGCGGATGGCTACACCTTC
CDR3aa: CASSLGSTGQADGYTF
v_gene: TRBV7-9
len: 16
abundance: -
j_gene: TRBJ1-2
d_gene: TRBD1

CDR3nt: TGTGCCAGCAGTGACACCAGACAGGGGAGAACTGAAGCTTTCTTT
CDR3aa: CASSDTRQGRTEAFF
v_gene: TRBV6-4
len: 15
abundance: -
j_gene: TRBJ1-1
d_gene: TRBD1

CDR3nt: TGTGCCAGCAGCCGGGGGGGCCTAAATGAAAAACTGTTTTTT
CDR3aa: CASSRGGLNEKLFF
v_gene: TRBV6-5
len: 14
abundance: -
j_gene: TRBJ1-4
d_gene: -

CDR3nt: TGTGCCAGCAGTTTACAGACTTACACTGAAGCTTTCTTT
CDR3aa: CASSLQTYTEAFF
v_gene: TRBV27
len: 13
abundance: -
j_gene: TRBJ1-1
d_gene: -

CDR3nt: TGCAGTGCAGACTGGGACTATGGCTACACCTTC
CDR3aa: CSADWDYGYTF
v_gene: TRBV20-1
len: 11
abundance: -
j_gene: TRBJ1-2
d_gene: -

CDR3nt: TGTGCCAGTAGTATGCAGGGGAGCTCCTACAATGAGCAGTTCTTC
CDR3aa: CASSMQGSSYNEQFF
v_gene: TRBV19
len: 15
abundance: once
j_gene: TRBJ2-1
d_gene: -

CDR3nt: TGTGCCAGCAGCTTGGACATTAGCACAGATACGCAGTATTTT
CDR3aa: CASSLDISTDTQYF
v_gene: TRBV5-6
len: 14
abundance: -
j_gene: TRBJ2-3
d_gene: -

CDR3nt: TGTGCCAGCAGCTCAACAGGGGGAGGTGATCAGCCCCAGCATTTT
CDR3aa: CASSSTGGGDQPQHF
v_gene: TRBV6-1
len: 15
abundance: -
j_gene: TRBJ1-5
d_gene: TRBD1

CDR3nt: TGCGCCAGCAGCTTGCAGGGGGCGGGTGAAAAACTGTTTTTT
CDR3aa: CASSLQGAGEKLFF
v_gene: TRBV5-1
len: 14
abundance: -
j_gene: TRBJ1-4
d_gene: TRBD1

CDR3nt: TGTGCCAGCAGTTACGAGACAGGGGGCGCAAGGCGTGGCTACACCTTC
CDR3aa: CASSYETGGARRGYTF
v_gene: TRBV6-5
len: 16
abundance: -
j_gene: TRBJ1-2
d_gene: TRBD1

CDR3nt: TGTGCCAGCAGCTTCCCTAGCGGGGGGAGCACAGATACGCAGTATTTT
CDR3aa: CASSFPSGGSTDTQYF
v_gene: TRBV13
len: 16
abundance: once
j_gene: TRBJ2-3
d_gene: TRBD2

CDR3nt: TGTGCCTGGAGTGTACGGAGGGAGCAGTACTTC
CDR3aa: CAWSVRREQYF
v_gene: TRBV30
len: 11
abundance: -
j_gene: TRBJ2-7
d_gene: -

CDR3nt: TGCAGCGTCACCACCGGGATGGATAATTCACCCCTCCACTTT
CDR3aa: CSVTTGMDNSPLHF
v_gene: TRBV29-1
len: 14
abundance: -
j_gene: TRBJ1-6
d_gene: -

CDR3nt: TGTGCCAGCAGCTTACTTTATCTTGGGACAGGGGTTTCACCCCTCCACTTT
CDR3aa: CASSLLYLGTGVSPLHF
v_gene: TRBV7-8
len: 17
abundance: -
j_gene: TRBJ1-6
d_gene: TRBD1

CDR3nt: TGTGCCACCAGCAGAGGAGGGCTTTCGGGACAGGGCGACGAGCAGTACTTC
CDR3aa: CATSRGGLSGQGDEQYF
v_gene: TRBV15
len: 17
abundance: -
j_gene: TRBJ2-7
d_gene: TRBD1

CDR3nt: TGTGCCAGCAGTGACGACGAGCGGGGGGGCCTTGAGACCCAGTACTTC
CDR3aa: CASSDDERGGLETQYF
v_gene: TRBV6-4
len: 16
abundance: -
j_gene: TRBJ2-5
d_gene: TRBD2

CDR3nt: TGTGCCAGCAGCTTGAGCCTAGCGGGACAAGAGACCCAGTACTTC
CDR3aa: CASSLSLAGQETQYF
v_gene: TRBV5-4
len: 15
abundance: -
j_gene: TRBJ2-5
d_gene: TRBD2

CDR3nt: TGTGCCAGCAGCGGCCGGACTAGCGGTTTAGAAGAGACCCAGTACTTC
CDR3aa: CASSGRTSGLEETQYF
v_gene: TRBV21-1
len: 16
abundance: -
j_gene: TRBJ2-5
d_gene: -

CDR3nt: TGTGCCAGTAGCGGGAGGCCCGGGGAGCTGTTTTTT
CDR3aa: CASSGRPGELFF
v_gene: TRBV19
len: 12
abundance: -
j_gene: TRBJ2-2
d_gene: TRBD2

CDR3nt: TGTGCCAGCAGCCCCGACAGCAGCTCCTACGAGCAGTACTTC
CDR3aa: CASSPDSSSYEQYF
v_gene: TRBV27
len: 14
abundance: -
j_gene: TRBJ2-7
d_gene: -

CDR3nt: TGTGCCAGCAGCGTAGCCCCAAATTCACCCCTCCACTTT
CDR3aa: CASSVAPNSPLHF
v_gene: TRBV9
len: 13
abundance: -
j_gene: TRBJ1-6
d_gene: -

CDR3nt: TGCGCCAGCAGCTGGGGACAGGGAGGGCGTGAGCAGTTCTTC
CDR3aa: CASSWGQGGREQFF
v_gene: TRBV5-1
len: 14
abundance: -
j_gene: TRBJ2-1
d_gene: TRBD1

CDR3nt: TGTGCCTGGCAACCTGGACAGGGGGTATTCTATGGCTACACCTTC
CDR3aa: CAWQPGQGVFYGYTF
v_gene: TRBV30
len: 15
abundance: -
j_gene: TRBJ1-2
d_gene: TRBD1

CDR3nt: TGTGCCAGCAGTGAAGCGTCCAACAGGGTGAATTCACCCCTCCACTTT
CDR3aa: CASSEASNRVNSPLHF
v_gene: TRBV6-1
len: 16
abundance: -
j_gene: TRBJ1-6
d_gene: -

CDR3nt: TGTGCCAGCAGCTTGGATGCGCGGAGCTCCTATAATTCACCCCTCCACTTT
CDR3aa: CASSLDARSSYNSPLHF
v_gene: TRBV5-4
len: 17
abundance: -
j_gene: TRBJ1-6
d_gene: -

CDR3nt: TGTGCCAGCAGCCAGACAGGGGGGTCAGCCAAAAACATTCAGTACTTC
CDR3aa: CASSQTGGSAKNIQYF
v_gene: TRBV7-8
len: 16
abundance: once
j_gene: TRBJ2-4
d_gene: TRBD1

CDR3nt: TGTGCCAGCAGCTTGGTGGGACAGCTTCAAGAGACCCAGTACTTC
CDR3aa: CASSLVGQLQETQYF
v_gene: TRBV5-4
len: 15
abundance: -
j_gene: TRBJ2-5
d_gene: TRBD1

CDR3nt: TGTGCCAGCAGTCCCGGGACAGATAGTTCCCCCCTCCACTTT
CDR3aa: CASSPGTDSSPLHF
v_gene: TRBV28
len: 14
abundance: -
j_gene: TRBJ1-6
d_gene: TRBD1

CDR3nt: TGTGCCAGCAGTCCCGGGACAGGGGGTTCACCCCTCCACTTT
CDR3aa: CASSPGTGGSPLHF
v_gene: TRBV27
len: 14
abundance: -
j_gene: TRBJ1-6
d_gene: TRBD1

CDR3nt: TGTGCCAGCAGTTCTACGACTCATGAAAAACTGTTTTTT
CDR3aa: CASSSTTHEKLFF
v_gene: TRBV6-6
len: 13
abundance: few
j_gene: TRBJ1-4
d_gene: -

CDR3nt: TGTGCCAGCAGTGTGGAGGCGGGGGCCGGGGAGCTGTTTTTT
CDR3aa: CASSVEAGAGELFF
v_gene: TRBV6-4
len: 14
abundance: -
j_gene: TRBJ2-2
d_gene: TRBD2